Each of the 15 T cell receptor beta chains below was sequenced from the same sample in a study of blood T cell repertoires in COVID-19. Assay used: immunoSEQ multiplex PCR; TCRdb lists only in-frame clones, some missing. Of about 360,000 clones in the sample, about 87% were seen once. Sequencing used peripheral blood. The receptor set was obtained from a human donor in a cohort sampled during active COVID-19.

This chain joins TRBV24-1 and TRBJ1-2; D not resolved. Germline V gene data show CDR1 as KGHDR and CDR2 as SFDVKD. Trimming removed 11 bases from V and 3 bases from J, with 12 bases in between. The CDR3 is 12 amino acids. CDR3 sequence (DNA): TGTGCCAGAGCCGCGGAGCACTATGGCTACACCTTC. Its protein is CARAAEHYGYTF.

V gene TRBV11-2 combines with J gene TRBJ1-1; D not certain. CDR1 is SGHAT, CDR2 FQNNGV, per germline. This CDR3 comprises 13 residues. V lost 6 bases to trimming and J lost 1 base, with 9 bases between them. The CDR3 reads CASRPPGNTEAFF. Here the CDR3 DNA reads TGTGCCAGCAGACCCCCAGGGAACACTGAAGCTTTCTTT.

CDR3 sequence (DNA): TGTGCCAGTAGTACCCCAGGGGACAGGGTTTCTGAAGCTTTCTTT. The encoded protein is CASSTPGDRVSEAFF. The rearrangement links TRBV19 to TRBJ1-1; 9 bases are a match to TRBD1. CDR3 size: 15 residues. CDR1 is LNHDA and CDR2 is SQIVND in the germline V gene (reference sequence). V gave up 4 bases and J gave up 6 bases; unmatched junction bases: 9.

The rearrangement uses TRBV28 and TRBJ2-3, with D possibly matching TRBD2 (5 bases). There are 15 residues in the CDR3. Germline V gene lookup returns CDR1 MDHEN and CDR2 SYDVKM. Between the trimmed V and J ends, which lost 8 bases and 4 bases, there was a span of 19 bases. CDR3 residues: CASATTQEVADTQYF. CDR3 coding DNA: TGTGCCAGCGCCACGACCCAGGAGGTGGCAGATACGCAGTATTTT.

This chain uses TRBV6-6 with TRBJ2-4, with D unclear. This CDR3 spans 13 amino acids. V was shortened by 2 bases and J by 5 bases, with 7 bases between the two germline ends. The germline gives CDR1 MNHNY, CDR2 SVGAGI (reference sequence). This CDR3 is CASSYVQQNIQYF. The CDR3 DNA is TGTGCCAGCAGTTACGTACAGCAAAACATTCAGTACTTC.

The chain uses TRBV30 and TRBJ2-7, with 9 bases matching TRBD2. The CDR3 loop spans 13 amino acids. From germline, CDR1 is GTSNPN and CDR2 SVGIG (reference sequence). DNA of the CDR3: TGTGCTACCGTAGCGGGGGCCTCCTACGAGCAGTACTTC. Its protein is CATVAGASYEQYF.

This clone was seen a single time. The J gene is TRBJ2-5, the V gene TRBV5-1, with TRBD2 matching 11 bases. Germline-derived CDR1 and CDR2 are SGHRS and YFSETQ. Unmatched junction bases numbered 4, after V lost 0 bases and J lost 6 bases. The CDR3 consists of 15 residues. This CDR3 is CASSLAGLAGQTQYF. CDR3 DNA sequence: TGCGCCAGCAGCTTGGCCGGACTAGCGGGTCAGACCCAGTACTTC.

The CDR3 DNA reads TGTGCCAGCAGCGTAGACGCAAGGGGCGGCTATGGCTACACCTTC. The encoded protein is CASSVDARGGYGYTF. The genes are TRBV9 and TRBJ1-2; tentative D call: TRBD1 (5 bases). The CDR3 loop spans 15 amino acids. Germline lookup yields CDR1 SGDLS and CDR2 YYNGEE. V was cut by 0 bases and J by 4 bases, with 13 bases left in between.

This chain joins TRBV30 and TRBJ1-2; tentatively, D is TRBD1 (5 bases). CDR1 and CDR2 from the germline V gene are GTSNPN and SVGIG (reference sequence). This CDR3 has 13 amino acids. Trimming left V 3 bases short and J 2 bases short, with 10 bases between. The DNA for the CDR3 is TGTGCCTGGAGGCGGGGGGTGAACTATGGCTACACCTTC. Amino acid sequence: CAWRRGVNYGYTF. The full variable domain, rest sourced from reference TRBV30 and TRBJ1-2, is SQTIHQWPATLVQPVGSPLSLECTVEGTSNPNLYWYRQAAGRGLQLLFYSVGIGQISSEVPQNLSASRPQDRQFILSSKKLLLSDSGFYLCAWRRGVNYGYTFGSGTRLTVV.

This chain joins TRBV7-3 and TRBJ2-1; 7 bases are a match to TRBD2. The CDR3 sequence is 15 residues long. Germline loops: CDR1 SGHTA, CDR2 FQGTGA. After removal of 1 base from V and 7 bases from J, the junction contained 7 bases not matched to a gene. The CDR3 coding sequence is TGTGCCAGCAGCTTAAGCGGGAGTGACCTGAATGAGCAGTTCTTC. This translates into CASSLSGSDLNEQFF. The variable domain in full, completed from reference TRBV7-3 and TRBJ2-1, reads GAGVSQTPSNKVTEKGKYVELRCDPISGHTALYWYRQSLGQGPEFLIYFQGTGAADDSGLPNDRFFAVRPEGSVSTLKIQRTERGDSAVYLCASSLSGSDLNEQFFGPGTRLTVL.

This clone was counted a single time. The gene calls are TRBV3-1 (or the pseudogene TRBV3-2) and TRBJ1-2; TRBD1 matches at 8 bases. J lost 6 bases, V lost 3 bases, and 6 bases had no gene match. This CDR3 region has 14 residues. Germline CDR1 reads LGHDT; CDR2 reads YNNKEL (reference sequence). The CDR3 DNA reads as TGTGCCAGCAGCCAGGAAGACAGGGGCGATGGCTACACCTTC. Translating it yields CASSQEDRGDGYTF.

As regards this clone: Distinct nucleotide sequences in the sample also encode this CDR3. The gene calls are TRBV2 and TRBJ1-6; D uncertain. The CDR3 is made up of 15 amino acids. Germline-derived CDR1 and CDR2 are SNHLY and FYNNEI. The V gene lost 4 bases and the J gene lost 0 bases, with 7 bases spanning the gap. CDR3 nucleotide sequence: TGTGCCAGCAGTGCGGGGAGCTCCTATAATTCACCCCTCCACTTT. Its protein is CASSAGSSYNSPLHF.

This clone has only a few counts. The chain employs TRBV28 and TRBJ1-5; TRBD1 matches 9 bases. Germline CDR1 MDHEN, CDR2 SYDVKM. CDR3 length equals 15 residues. V gave up 6 bases and J gave up 1 base; unmatched junction bases: 4. The CDR3 sequence: CASSGGTGSNQPQHF. CDR3 nucleotides: TGTGCCAGCAGCGGCGGGACAGGGAGCAATCAGCCCCAGCATTTT. Supplemented by reference TRBV28 and TRBJ1-5, the full variable domain reads DVKVTQSSRYLVKRTGEKVFLECVQDMDHENMFWYRQDPGLGLRLIYFSYDVKMKEKGDIPEGYSVSREKKERFSLILESASTNQTSMYLCASSGGTGSNQPQHFGDGTRLSIL.

V gene TRBV24-1 combines with J gene TRBJ2-5, with TRBD2 matching over 16 bases. CDR3 size: 18 residues. V was pared by 3 bases and J by 4 bases, with 7 bases of the junction left unmatched. The germline V gene encodes CDR1 KGHDR and CDR2 SFDVKD. Here the CDR3 DNA reads TGTGCCACCAGTGATCCGGGACTAGCGGGAGGGCCGCGAGAGACCCAGTACTTC. Translated: CATSDPGLAGGPRETQYF.

J is TRBJ1-1 and V is TRBV5-1; D is uncertain. V lost 0 bases and J 0 bases, leaving 6 bases between the germline ends. This CDR3 contains 14 residues. Per germline, CDR1 SGHRS and CDR2 YFSETQ. Here the CDR3 reads CASSLAGMNTEAFF. The DNA of the CDR3 is TGCGCCAGCAGCTTGGCCGGGATGAACACTGAAGCTTTCTTT. Full variable domain (missing parts from reference TRBV5-1 and TRBJ1-1): KAGVTQTPRYLIKTRGQQVTLSCSPISGHRSVSWYQQTPGQGLQFLFEYFSETQRNKGNFPGRFSGRQFSNSRSEMNVSTLELGDSALYLCASSLAGMNTEAFFGQGTRLTVV.